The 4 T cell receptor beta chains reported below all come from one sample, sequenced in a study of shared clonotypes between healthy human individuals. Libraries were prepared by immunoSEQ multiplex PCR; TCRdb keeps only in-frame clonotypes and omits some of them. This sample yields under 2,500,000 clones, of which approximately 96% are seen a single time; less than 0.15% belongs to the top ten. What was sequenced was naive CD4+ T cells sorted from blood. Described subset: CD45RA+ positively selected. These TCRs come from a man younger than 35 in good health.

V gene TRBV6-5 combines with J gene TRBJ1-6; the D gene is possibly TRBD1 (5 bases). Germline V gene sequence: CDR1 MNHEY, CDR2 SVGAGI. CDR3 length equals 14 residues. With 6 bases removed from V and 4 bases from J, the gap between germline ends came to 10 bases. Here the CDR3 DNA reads TGTGCCAGCAGGGGGGTCAGTTATAATTCACCCCTCCACTTT. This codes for CASRGVSYNSPLHF.

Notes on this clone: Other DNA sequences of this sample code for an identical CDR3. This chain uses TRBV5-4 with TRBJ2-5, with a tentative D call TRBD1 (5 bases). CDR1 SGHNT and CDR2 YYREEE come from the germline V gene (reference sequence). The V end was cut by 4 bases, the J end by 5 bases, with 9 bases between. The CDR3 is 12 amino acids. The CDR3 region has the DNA TGTGCCAGCAGCAGGGGTTTGGAGACCCAGTACTTC. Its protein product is CASSRGLETQYF.

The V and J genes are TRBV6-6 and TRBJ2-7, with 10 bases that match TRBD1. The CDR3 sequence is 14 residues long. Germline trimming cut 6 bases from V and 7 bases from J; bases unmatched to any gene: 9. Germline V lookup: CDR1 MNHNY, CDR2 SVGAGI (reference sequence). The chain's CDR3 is CASSPGTGEREQYF. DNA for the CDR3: TGTGCCAGCAGCCCGGGGACAGGGGAGAGGGAGCAGTACTTC.

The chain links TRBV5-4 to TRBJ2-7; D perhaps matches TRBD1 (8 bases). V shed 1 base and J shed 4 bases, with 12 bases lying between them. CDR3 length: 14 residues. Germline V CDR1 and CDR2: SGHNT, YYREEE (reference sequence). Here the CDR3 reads CASSLTGGGYEQYF. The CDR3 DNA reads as TGTGCCAGCAGCTTGACAGGGGGAGGGTACGAGCAGTACTTC.